The 6 T cell receptor beta chains given below trace back to one sample, sequenced in a study of tumor-infiltrating lymphocytes in primary liver carcinoma. TCR beta cDNA was made from approximately 500 ng total RNA with a constant-region primer. The TCR beta library was amplified through three nested multiplex PCR rounds in a modified ARM-PCR procedure. Use of TRBV1-TRBV30 forward primers with a C-beta reverse primer characterized the first two PCR rounds, which lasted about 9 cycles each. TCRdb fed the multiplex PCR reads into MiXCR, producing one record per CDR3 protein. The data contain around 100,000 distinct CDR3 sequences, around three quarters of them singletons. The tissue used was unsorted bulk material of roughly 17-33 mg. RNA and DNA were co-extracted from it with the AllPrep DNA/RNA mini kit. What was sequenced was liver tumor tissue from sampling region 5. Subset given: tumor region T5, tumor centre. These receptors originate from an older woman with primary liver carcinoma and hepatitis B virus infection.

This clonotype has at least ten counts. This sequence joins TRBV12-3 or TRBV12-4 and TRBJ2-1; possible D gene TRBD2, 6 bases. This CDR3 is 13 amino acids long. Trimming cost V 6 bases and J 13 bases, with 19 bases left between them. CDR3 DNA sequence: TGTGCCAGCAGCCTTTGGGGGGAGGCTGCCCAGTTCTTC. The encoded protein is CASSLWGEAAQFF.

This clonotype was recorded only once. The missing conserved phenylalanine or tryptophan at the end of this CDR3 makes a read error likely. V gene TRBV28 combines with J gene TRBJ1-2; D gene ambiguous. The CDR3 length is 13 residues. CDR1 and CDR2 (germline): MDHEN, SYDVKM. V was shortened by 5 bases and J by 3 bases, with 10 bases between the two germline ends. CDR3 nucleotide sequence: TGTGCCAGCAGTCTTCACTATTACTATGGCTACACCATC. It codes for CASSLHYYYGYTI.

In this sample, this clonotype turned up once. The rearrangement links TRBV6-2 or TRBV6-3 to TRBJ2-3; possibly TRBD1 for D (6 bases). Germline CDR1 MNHEY, CDR2 SVGEGT. The V end lost 7 bases, the J end lost 5 bases, and 22 bases lay between the germline ends. The CDR3 is 16 amino acids. The CDR3 reads CASNPRAEGDIDTQYF. CDR3 DNA sequence: TGTGCCAGCAACCCCAGGGCTGAGGGGGACATAGATACGCAGTATTTT.

With respect to this clonotype: Because the CDR3 is missing its conserved closing phenylalanine or tryptophan, this is likely a read error. No DNA is shown, since the ends of the CDR3 on it are uncertain; the CDR3 is the one TCRdb lists. The CDR3 loop is CASSPVTSGSIGNERFS. The chain employs TRBV5-1 and TRBJ2-1; the DNA was not compared with TRBD2, the D call given in the table. Germline V gene sequence: CDR1 SGHRS, CDR2 YFSETQ. From its first to its last residue, the CDR3 has 17 amino acids.

Comment on this clonotype: Mismatch with germline at one junction end may stem from a read error. The chain couples TRBV12-3 or TRBV12-4 to TRBJ2-1, with 11 positions matching TRBD2. The CDR3 covers 15 residues. The chain's CDR3 is CASLRLAGIHNERFF. DNA of the CDR3: TGTGCCAGCTTGAGACTAGCGGGAATCCACAATGAGCGGTTCTTC.

This clonotype was observed many times. V and J are TRBV28 and TRBJ2-7; 10 positions agree with TRBD2. The V gene end was trimmed by 5 bases and the J gene end by 3 bases; junction bases not matched to a gene: 7. The germline V gene has CDR1 MDHEN and CDR2 SYDVKM. The length of the CDR3 is 15 residues. The CDR3 region is CASSTRLAGNYEQYF. The CDR3 coding sequence is TGTGCCAGCAGTACAAGACTAGCGGGTAACTACGAGCAGTACTTC.